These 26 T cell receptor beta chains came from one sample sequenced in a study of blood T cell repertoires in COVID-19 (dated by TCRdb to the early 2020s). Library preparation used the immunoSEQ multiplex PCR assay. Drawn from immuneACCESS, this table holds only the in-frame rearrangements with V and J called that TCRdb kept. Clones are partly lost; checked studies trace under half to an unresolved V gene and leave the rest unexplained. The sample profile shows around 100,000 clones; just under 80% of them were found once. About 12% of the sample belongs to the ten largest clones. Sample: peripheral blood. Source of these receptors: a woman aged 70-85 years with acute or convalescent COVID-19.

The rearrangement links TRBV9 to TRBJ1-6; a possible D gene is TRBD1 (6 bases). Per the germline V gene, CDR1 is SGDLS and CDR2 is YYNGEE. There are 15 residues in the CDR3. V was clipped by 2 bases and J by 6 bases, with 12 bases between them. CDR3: CASSVGQISNSPLHF. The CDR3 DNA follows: TGTGCCAGCAGCGTGGGACAAATTTCTAATTCACCCCTCCACTTT.

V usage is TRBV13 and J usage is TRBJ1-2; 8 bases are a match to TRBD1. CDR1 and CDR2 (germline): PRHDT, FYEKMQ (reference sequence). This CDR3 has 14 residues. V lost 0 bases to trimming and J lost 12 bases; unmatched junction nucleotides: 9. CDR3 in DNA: TGTGCCAGCAGCTTAGGAGACAGGGGCCTATCTAACACCTTC. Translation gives CASSLGDRGLSNTF.

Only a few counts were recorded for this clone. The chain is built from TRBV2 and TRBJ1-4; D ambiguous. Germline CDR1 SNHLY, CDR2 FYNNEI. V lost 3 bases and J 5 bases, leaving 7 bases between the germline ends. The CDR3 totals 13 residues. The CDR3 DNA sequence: TGTGCCAGCAGTGACGGAGTAAATGAAAAACTGTTTTTT. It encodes CASSDGVNEKLFF.

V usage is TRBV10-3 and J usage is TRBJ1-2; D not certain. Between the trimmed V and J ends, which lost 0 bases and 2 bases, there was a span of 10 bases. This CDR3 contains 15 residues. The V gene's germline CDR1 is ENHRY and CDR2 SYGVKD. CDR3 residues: CAISESEGLNYGYTF. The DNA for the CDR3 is TGTGCCATCAGTGAGTCGGAGGGATTGAACTATGGCTACACCTTC.

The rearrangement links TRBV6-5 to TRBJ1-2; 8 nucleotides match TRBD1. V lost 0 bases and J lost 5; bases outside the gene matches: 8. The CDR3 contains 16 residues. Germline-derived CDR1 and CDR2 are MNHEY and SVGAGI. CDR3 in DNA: TGTGCCAGCAGTTACTCGTCCAGGGGGCAAGGATATGGCTACACCTTC. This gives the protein CASSYSSRGQGYGYTF.

The CDR3 sequence is CASSQDQPGAEAFF. Written as DNA, the CDR3 is TGTGCCAGCAGCCAAGACCAGCCAGGGGCTGAAGCTTTCTTT. V usage is TRBV3-1 (or the pseudogene TRBV3-2) and J usage is TRBJ1-1, with D maybe TRBD1 (6 bases). This CDR3 has 14 amino acids. V was cut by 0 bases and J by 6 bases, with 11 bases left in between. CDR1 is LGHDT, CDR2 YNNKEL, per germline (reference sequence).

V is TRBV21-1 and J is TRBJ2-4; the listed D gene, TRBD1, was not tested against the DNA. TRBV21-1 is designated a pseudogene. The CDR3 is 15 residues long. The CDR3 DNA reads TGTGCCAGCAGCAGGGGGACAGACCCGACCAACATTCAGTACTTC. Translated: CASSRGTDPTNIQYF.

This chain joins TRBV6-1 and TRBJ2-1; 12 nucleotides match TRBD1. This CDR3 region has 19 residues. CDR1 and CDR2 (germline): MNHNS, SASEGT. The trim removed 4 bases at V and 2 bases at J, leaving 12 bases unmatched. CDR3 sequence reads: CASSGSGTGGRPAYNEQFF. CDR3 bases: TGTGCCAGCAGTGGCTCCGGGACAGGGGGCCGCCCGGCCTACAATGAGCAGTTCTTC.

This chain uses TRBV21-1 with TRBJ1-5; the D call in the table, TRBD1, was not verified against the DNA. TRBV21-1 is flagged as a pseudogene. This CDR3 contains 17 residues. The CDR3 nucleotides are TGTGCCAGCAAAAACAGGGGGCGCGGGGATAGCAATCAGCCCCAGCATTTT. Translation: CASKNRGRGDSNQPQHF.

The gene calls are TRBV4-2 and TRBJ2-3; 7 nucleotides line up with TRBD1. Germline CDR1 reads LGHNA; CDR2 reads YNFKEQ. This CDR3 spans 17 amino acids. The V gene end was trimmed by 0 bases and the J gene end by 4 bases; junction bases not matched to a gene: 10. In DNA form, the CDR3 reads TGTGCCAGCAGCCAAGATCCCGGCAGGGGGAACGCAGATACGCAGTATTTT. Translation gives CASSQDPGRGNADTQYF.

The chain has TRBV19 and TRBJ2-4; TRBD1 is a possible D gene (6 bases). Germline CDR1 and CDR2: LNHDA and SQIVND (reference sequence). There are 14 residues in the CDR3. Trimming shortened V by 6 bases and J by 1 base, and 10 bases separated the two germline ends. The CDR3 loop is CASSDQGAKNIQYF. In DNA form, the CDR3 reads TGTGCCAGTAGCGACCAGGGGGCCAAAAACATTCAGTACTTC.

In DNA, the CDR3 is TGTGCCACCAGCAGAGATCGGGGACCAACAGGGGAAGGGTACGAAAAACTGTTTTTT. Amino acids: CATSRDRGPTGEGYEKLFF. The V and J genes are TRBV15 and TRBJ1-4, with 7 bases matching TRBD1. Germline assignment: CDR1 LNHNV and CDR2 YYDKDF (reference sequence). V gave up 0 bases and J gave up 8 bases; unmatched junction bases: 18. This CDR3 contains 19 residues.

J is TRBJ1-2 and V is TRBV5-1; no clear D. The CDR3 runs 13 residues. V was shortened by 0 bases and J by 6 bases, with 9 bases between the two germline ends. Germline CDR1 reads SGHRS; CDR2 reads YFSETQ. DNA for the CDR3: TGCGCCAGCAGCTTGGCCGTGGGAGATGGCTACACCTTC. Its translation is CASSLAVGDGYTF.

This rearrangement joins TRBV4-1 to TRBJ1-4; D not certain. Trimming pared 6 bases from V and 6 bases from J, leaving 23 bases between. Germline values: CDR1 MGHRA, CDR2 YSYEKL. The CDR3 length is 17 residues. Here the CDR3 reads CASRATFVQRDDEKLFF. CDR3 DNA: TGCGCCAGCAGGGCTACCTTTGTACAGAGAGATGATGAAAAACTGTTTTTT.

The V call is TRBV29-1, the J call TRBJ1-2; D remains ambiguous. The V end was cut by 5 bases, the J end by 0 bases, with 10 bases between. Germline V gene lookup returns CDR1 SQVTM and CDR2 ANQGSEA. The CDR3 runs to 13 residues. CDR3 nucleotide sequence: TGCAGCGTTTCGTCCCTAGCTAACTATGGCTACACCTTC. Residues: CSVSSLANYGYTF. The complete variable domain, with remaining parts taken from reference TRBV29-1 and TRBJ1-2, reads SAVISQKPSRDICQRGTSLTIQCQVDSQVTMMFWYRQQPGQSLTLIATANQGSEATYESGFVIDKFPISRPNLTFSTLTVSNMSPEDSSIYLCSVSSLANYGYTFGSGTRLTVV.

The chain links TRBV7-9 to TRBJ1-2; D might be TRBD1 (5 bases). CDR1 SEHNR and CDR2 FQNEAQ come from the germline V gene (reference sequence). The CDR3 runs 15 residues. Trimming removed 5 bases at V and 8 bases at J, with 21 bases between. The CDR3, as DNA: TGTGCCAGCAGCCTACTTGACAGCCCACTATTGGGCTACACCTTC. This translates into CASSLLDSPLLGYTF.

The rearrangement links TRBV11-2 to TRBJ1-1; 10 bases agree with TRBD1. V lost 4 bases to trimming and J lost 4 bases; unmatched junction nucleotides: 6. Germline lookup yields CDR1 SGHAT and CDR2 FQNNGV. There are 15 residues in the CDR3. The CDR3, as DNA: TGTGCCAGCAGCTCGACAGGGGGCGCGGGCACTGAAGCTTTCTTT. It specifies CASSSTGGAGTEAFF.

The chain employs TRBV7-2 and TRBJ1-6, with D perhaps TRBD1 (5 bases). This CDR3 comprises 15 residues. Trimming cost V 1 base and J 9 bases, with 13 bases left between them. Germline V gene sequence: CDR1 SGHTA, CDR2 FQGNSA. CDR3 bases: TGTGCCAGCAGCTTAGAAGGGAGCGGGGGTTCACCCCTCCACTTT. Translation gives CASSLEGSGGSPLHF.

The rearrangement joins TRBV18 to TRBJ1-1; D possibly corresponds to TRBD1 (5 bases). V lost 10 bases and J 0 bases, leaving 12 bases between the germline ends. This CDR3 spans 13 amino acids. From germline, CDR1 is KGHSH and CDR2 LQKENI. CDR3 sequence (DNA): TGTGCCACCAACCGGGGGATGAACACTGAAGCTTTCTTT. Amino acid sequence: CATNRGMNTEAFF.

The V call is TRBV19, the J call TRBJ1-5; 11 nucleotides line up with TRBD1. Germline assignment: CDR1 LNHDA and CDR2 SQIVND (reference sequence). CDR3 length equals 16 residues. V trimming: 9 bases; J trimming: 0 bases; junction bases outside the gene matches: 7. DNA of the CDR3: TGTGCCAGCACGGGACAGGGGGACCATAGCAATCAGCCCCAGCATTTT. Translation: CASTGQGDHSNQPQHF.

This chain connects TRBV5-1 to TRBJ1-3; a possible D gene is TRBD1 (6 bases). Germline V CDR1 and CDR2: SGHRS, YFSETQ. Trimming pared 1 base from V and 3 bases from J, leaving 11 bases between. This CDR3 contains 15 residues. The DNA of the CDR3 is TGCGCCAGCAGCTTGCAGGGGCTAGATGGAAACACCATATATTTT. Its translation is CASSLQGLDGNTIYF.

The DNA of the CDR3 is TGTGCCACCAGCAGAGTATCAGCAACTAATGAAAAACTGTTTTTT. This translates into CATSRVSATNEKLFF. V gene TRBV15 combines with J gene TRBJ1-4; D gene unclear. This CDR3 contains 15 residues. V was pared by 1 base and J by 0 bases, with 6 bases between. From germline, CDR1 is LNHNV and CDR2 YYDKDF (reference sequence).

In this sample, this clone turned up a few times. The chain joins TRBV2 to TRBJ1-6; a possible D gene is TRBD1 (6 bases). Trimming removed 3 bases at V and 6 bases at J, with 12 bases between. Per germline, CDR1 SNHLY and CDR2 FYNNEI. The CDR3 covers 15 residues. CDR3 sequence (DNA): TGTGCCAGCAGTGAGGGCAGGGGACGTAATTCACCCCTCCACTTT. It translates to CASSEGRGRNSPLHF.

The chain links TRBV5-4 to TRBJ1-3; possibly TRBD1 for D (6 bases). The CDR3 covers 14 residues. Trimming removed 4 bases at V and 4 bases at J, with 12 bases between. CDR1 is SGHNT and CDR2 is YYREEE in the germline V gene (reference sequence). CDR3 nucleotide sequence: TGTGCCAGCAGCGTTCGGGGGGCGGGAAACACCATATATTTT. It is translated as CASSVRGAGNTIYF.

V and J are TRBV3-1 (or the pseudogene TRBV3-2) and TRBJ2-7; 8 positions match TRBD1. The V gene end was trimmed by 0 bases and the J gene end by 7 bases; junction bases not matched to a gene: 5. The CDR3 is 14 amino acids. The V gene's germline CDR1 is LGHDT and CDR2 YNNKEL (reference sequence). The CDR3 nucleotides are TGTGCCAGCAGCCAAGATTTTCGGGACAGGGAGCAGTACTTC. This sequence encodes CASSQDFRDREQYF.

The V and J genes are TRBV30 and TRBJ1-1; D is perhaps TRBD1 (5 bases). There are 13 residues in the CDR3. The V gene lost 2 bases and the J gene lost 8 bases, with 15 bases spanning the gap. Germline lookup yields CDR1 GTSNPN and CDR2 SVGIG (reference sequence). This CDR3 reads CAWSSSSTVEAFF. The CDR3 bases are TGTGCCTGGAGTTCCTCCTCGACAGTAGAAGCTTTCTTT. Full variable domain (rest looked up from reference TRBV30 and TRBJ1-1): SQTIHQWPATLVQPVGSPLSLECTVEGTSNPNLYWYRQAAGRGLQLLFYSVGIGQISSEVPQNLSASRPQDRQFILSSKKLLLSDSGFYLCAWSSSSTVEAFFGQGTRLTVV.